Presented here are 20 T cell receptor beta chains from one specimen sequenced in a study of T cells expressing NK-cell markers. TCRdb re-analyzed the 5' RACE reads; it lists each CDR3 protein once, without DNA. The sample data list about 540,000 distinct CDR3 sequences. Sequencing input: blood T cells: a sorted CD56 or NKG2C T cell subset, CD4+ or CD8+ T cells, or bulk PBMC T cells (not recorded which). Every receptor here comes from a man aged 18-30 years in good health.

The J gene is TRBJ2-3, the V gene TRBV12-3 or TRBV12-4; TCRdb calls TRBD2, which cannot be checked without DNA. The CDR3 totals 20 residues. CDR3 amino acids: CASRPQTGTSFTPSTDTQYF.

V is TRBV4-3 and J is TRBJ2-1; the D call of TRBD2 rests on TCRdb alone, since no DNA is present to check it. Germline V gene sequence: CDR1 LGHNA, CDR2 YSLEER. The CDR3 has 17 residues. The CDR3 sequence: CASSQRTSGSTGNEQFF.

The CDR3: CASSLAFRTSENNEQFF. The chain joins TRBV7-9 to TRBJ2-1; lacking DNA, the TRBD2 call made by TCRdb goes unchecked. The V gene's germline CDR1 is SEHNR and CDR2 FQNEAQ (reference sequence). The CDR3 has 17 amino acids.

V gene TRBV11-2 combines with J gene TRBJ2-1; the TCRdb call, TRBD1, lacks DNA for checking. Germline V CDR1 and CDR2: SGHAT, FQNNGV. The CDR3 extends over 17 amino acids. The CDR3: CASSSNKGVLSYNEQFF.

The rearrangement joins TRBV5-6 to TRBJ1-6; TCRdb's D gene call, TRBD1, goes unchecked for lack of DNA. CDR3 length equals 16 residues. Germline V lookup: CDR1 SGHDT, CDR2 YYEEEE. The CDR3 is CASSRRTGTNNSPLHF.

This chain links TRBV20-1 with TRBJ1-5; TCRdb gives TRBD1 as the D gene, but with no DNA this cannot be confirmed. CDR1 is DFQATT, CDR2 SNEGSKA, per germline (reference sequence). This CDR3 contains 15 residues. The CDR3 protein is CSAKQGAVDQAAQHF.

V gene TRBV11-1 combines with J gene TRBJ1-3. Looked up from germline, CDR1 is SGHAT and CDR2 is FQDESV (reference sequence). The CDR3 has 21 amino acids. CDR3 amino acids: CASSLRPPDRIHHRTGNTIYF.

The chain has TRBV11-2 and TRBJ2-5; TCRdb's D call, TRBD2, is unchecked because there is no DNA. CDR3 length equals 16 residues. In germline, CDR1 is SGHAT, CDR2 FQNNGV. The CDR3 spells CASSYGTSGPGETQYF.

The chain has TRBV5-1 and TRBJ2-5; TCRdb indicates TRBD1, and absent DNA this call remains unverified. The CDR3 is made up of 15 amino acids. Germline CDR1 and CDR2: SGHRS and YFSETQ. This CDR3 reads CASSSTGQGWETQYF.

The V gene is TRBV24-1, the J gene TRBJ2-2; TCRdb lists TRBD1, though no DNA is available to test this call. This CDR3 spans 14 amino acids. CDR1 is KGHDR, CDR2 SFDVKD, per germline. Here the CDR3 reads CATGDDTNTGELFF.

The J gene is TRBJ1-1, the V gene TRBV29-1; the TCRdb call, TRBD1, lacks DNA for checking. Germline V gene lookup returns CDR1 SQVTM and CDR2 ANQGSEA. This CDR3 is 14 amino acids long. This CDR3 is CSAGAGFPATEAFF.

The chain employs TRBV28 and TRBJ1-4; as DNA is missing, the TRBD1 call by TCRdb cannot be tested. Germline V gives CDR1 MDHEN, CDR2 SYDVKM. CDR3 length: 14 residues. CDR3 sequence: CASRSRRDNEKLFF.

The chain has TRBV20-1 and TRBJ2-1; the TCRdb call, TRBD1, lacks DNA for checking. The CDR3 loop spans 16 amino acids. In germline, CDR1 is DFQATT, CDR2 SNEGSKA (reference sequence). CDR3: CSARDTGTAKYNEQFF.

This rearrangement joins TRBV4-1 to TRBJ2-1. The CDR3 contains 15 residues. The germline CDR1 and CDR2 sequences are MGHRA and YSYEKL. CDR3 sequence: CASSQDIGFGQEQFF.

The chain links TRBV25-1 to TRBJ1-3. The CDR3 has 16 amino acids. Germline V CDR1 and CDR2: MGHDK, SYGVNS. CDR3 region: CASSESEGLSGNTIYF.

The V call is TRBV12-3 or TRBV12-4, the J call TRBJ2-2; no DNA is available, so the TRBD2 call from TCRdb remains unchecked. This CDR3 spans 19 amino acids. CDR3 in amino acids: CASSPRTSVSKGDTGELFF.

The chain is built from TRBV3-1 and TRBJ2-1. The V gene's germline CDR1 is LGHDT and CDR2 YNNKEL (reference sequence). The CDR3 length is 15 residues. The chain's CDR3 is CASSPSHLLYNEQFF.

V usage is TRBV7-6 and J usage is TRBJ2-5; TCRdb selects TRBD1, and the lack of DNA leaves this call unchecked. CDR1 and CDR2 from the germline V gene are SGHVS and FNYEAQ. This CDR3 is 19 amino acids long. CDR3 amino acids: CASSYTPAYDRYLEETQYF.

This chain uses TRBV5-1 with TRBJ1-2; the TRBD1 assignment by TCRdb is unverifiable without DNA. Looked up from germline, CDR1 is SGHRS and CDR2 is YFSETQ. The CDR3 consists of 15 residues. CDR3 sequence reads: CASSTDPGQGFGYTF.

The CDR3 spells CSAPSGFYEQYF. This chain connects TRBV20-1 to TRBJ2-7; TCRdb outputs TRBD1, but without DNA this stays unchecked. Germline values: CDR1 DFQATT, CDR2 SNEGSKA (reference sequence). This CDR3 region has 12 residues.